What follows are 27 T cell receptor beta chains derived from one specimen sequenced in a study of cytomegalovirus exposure and HLA in healthy donors. It was with 60 Vbeta and 13 Jbeta primers that the PCR ran. Sequenced by immunoSEQ multiplex PCR; TCRdb stores in-frame clones only, minus some. The sample holds roughly 200,000 clones, less than 90% seen once. The sequencing input was PBMCs. The receptor source for this set is a woman aged 30 to 39 in good health and CMV-seronegative.

This clone was counted between two and nine times. The rearrangement uses TRBV19 and TRBJ2-1; 9 nucleotides agree with TRBD2. The germline V gene encodes CDR1 LNHDA and CDR2 SQIVND (reference sequence). This CDR3 region has 17 residues. After removal of 6 bases from V and 5 bases from J, the junction contained 14 bases not matched to a gene. CDR3 nucleotide sequence: TGTGCCAGTAGACCCAGGGTAGCGGGAGACTTCCACAATGAGCAGTTCTTC. Encoded protein: CASRPRVAGDFHNEQFF.

In this sample, this clone turned up a few times. The rearrangement joins TRBV7-9 to TRBJ1-2; 7 bases fit TRBD1. CDR1 and CDR2 (germline): SEHNR, FQNEAQ (reference sequence). V was clipped by 6 bases and J by 4 bases; unmatched bases: 20. The CDR3 spans 18 residues. Written as DNA, the CDR3 is TGTGCCAGCAGACAAAACCTTCCCGGGGGGGACAGCAGCTATGGCTACACCTTC. This codes for CASRQNLPGGDSSYGYTF.

This sequence joins TRBV19 and TRBJ2-5, with 10 nucleotides matching TRBD1. In germline, CDR1 is LNHDA, CDR2 SQIVND (reference sequence). The CDR3 runs 14 residues. Germline trimming cut 6 bases from V and 7 bases from J; bases unmatched to any gene: 8. The CDR3: CASSGTGDRGTQYF. CDR3 in DNA: TGTGCCAGTAGCGGGACAGGGGATAGAGGGACCCAGTACTTC.

This clone was counted a single time. V gene TRBV28 combines with J gene TRBJ1-3; 8 positions agree with TRBD1. Germline V gene data show CDR1 as MDHEN and CDR2 as SYDVKM. Trimming cost V 9 bases and J 2 bases; bases outside gene matches: 9. The CDR3 spans 15 residues. The CDR3 reads CASSRGQGTGNTIYF. DNA for the CDR3: TGTGCCAGTAGCAGGGGGCAAGGTACTGGAAACACCATATATTTT.

The rearrangement joins TRBV18 to TRBJ1-1, with 9 bases identical to TRBD1. Germline assignment: CDR1 KGHSH and CDR2 LQKENI. Trimming cost V 4 bases and J 6 bases; bases outside gene matches: 3. The CDR3 contains 13 residues. This CDR3 is CASSLGTGSEAFF. The CDR3 DNA sequence: TGTGCCAGCTCACTCGGGACAGGGTCTGAAGCTTTCTTT.

V gene TRBV6-1 combines with J gene TRBJ2-7, with D perhaps TRBD2 (6 bases). Germline CDR1 and CDR2: MNHNS and SASEGT. Trimming pared 6 bases from V and 2 bases from J, leaving 14 bases between. The CDR3 spans 14 residues. The CDR3 DNA is TGTGCCAGCAGCGCTTCGGGGGTCCCCTACGAGCAGTACTTC. It translates to CASSASGVPYEQYF.

The chain recombines TRBV6-5 with TRBJ2-1; D might be TRBD2 (7 bases). Trimming removed 2 bases from V and 12 bases from J, with 11 bases in between. This CDR3 spans 12 amino acids. Looked up from germline, CDR1 is MNHEY and CDR2 is SVGAGI. In nucleotides, the CDR3 is TGTGCCAGCAGTTACATAGGGGGGGGGCAGTTCTTC. It is translated as CASSYIGGGQFF.

This chain links TRBV6-1 with TRBJ2-7; TRBD1 matches at 8 bases. V lost 10 bases, J lost 1 base, and 3 bases stayed unmatched. The CDR3 is made up of 12 amino acids. Germline CDR1 MNHNS, CDR2 SASEGT. The CDR3 bases are TGTGCCACCGACAGGGGATCCTACGAGCAGTACTTC. This codes for CATDRGSYEQYF.

The J gene is TRBJ2-3, the V gene TRBV4-2; TRBD2 aligns across 10 bases. Germline loops: CDR1 LGHNA, CDR2 YNFKEQ. CDR3 length: 16 amino acids. V gave up 4 bases and J gave up 4 bases; unmatched junction bases: 8. Here the CDR3 reads CASSPQAGGLADTQYF. For the CDR3, the DNA is TGTGCCAGCAGCCCCCAAGCGGGGGGGCTGGCAGATACGCAGTATTTT.

The chain combines TRBV27 with TRBJ2-3, with 9 bases lining up with TRBD2. The CDR3 length is 14 residues. V lost 5 bases and J lost 9; bases outside the gene matches: 9. Germline CDR1 reads MNHEY; CDR2 reads SMNVEV (reference sequence). This CDR3 reads CASSPGTSMGTQYF. Here the CDR3 DNA reads TGTGCCAGCAGTCCCGGGACTAGCATGGGGACGCAGTATTTT.

The rearrangement uses TRBV7-9 and TRBJ2-3; 10 bases are shared with TRBD2. V lost 5 bases to trimming and J lost 2 bases; unmatched junction nucleotides: 10. Germline V CDR1 and CDR2: SEHNR, FQNEAQ (reference sequence). CDR3 length: 17 amino acids. The CDR3 DNA follows: TGTGCCAGCAGCCCTATACTAGCGGGGCAATACACAGATACGCAGTATTTT. This codes for CASSPILAGQYTDTQYF.

This chain links TRBV10-2 with TRBJ1-1, with 9 bases aligning to TRBD1. This CDR3 is 14 amino acids long. Germline V gene lookup returns CDR1 WSHSY and CDR2 SAAADI. The ends lost 6 bases at V and 2 bases at J; junction bases unmatched: 4. Here the CDR3 reads CASREQGANTEAFF. In DNA form, the CDR3 reads TGCGCCAGCAGAGAACAGGGGGCAAACACTGAAGCTTTCTTT.

The chain combines TRBV28 with TRBJ2-2; 9 nucleotides line up with TRBD2. From germline, CDR1 is MDHEN and CDR2 SYDVKM. Trimming at V came to 2 bases and at J to 3 bases, leaving 4 bases not matched to a gene. This CDR3 contains 16 residues. The CDR3 here is CASSLVASGDTGELFF. The CDR3 DNA is TGTGCCAGCAGTTTAGTGGCTAGCGGGGACACCGGGGAGCTGTTTTTT.

This chain joins TRBV10-3 and TRBJ1-1; D is perhaps TRBD1 (6 bases). Deletions cut 5 bases from V and 4 bases from J, with 17 bases between. Germline CDR1 is ENHRY and CDR2 is SYGVKD. This CDR3 contains 15 residues. The CDR3 loop is CAISSQQGSGTEAFF. As DNA, the CDR3 is TGTGCCATCAGTTCACAACAGGGTTCTGGCACTGAAGCTTTCTTT.

The chain combines TRBV4-2 with TRBJ2-2; 7 nucleotides agree with TRBD1. With 2 bases clipped from V and 0 bases from J, the junction kept 6 bases outside the gene matches. The germline gives CDR1 LGHNA, CDR2 YNFKEQ. This CDR3 is built from 17 residues. DNA for the CDR3: TGTGCCAGCAGCCAATTGAGGGACAGTCCGAACACCGGGGAGCTGTTTTTT. This encodes CASSQLRDSPNTGELFF.

The chain couples TRBV27 to TRBJ1-2; 7 positions agree with TRBD1. Germline trimming cut 8 bases from V and 9 bases from J; bases unmatched to any gene: 6. This CDR3 spans 11 amino acids. Germline V gene lookup returns CDR1 MNHEY and CDR2 SMNVEV (reference sequence). As DNA, the CDR3 is TGTGCCAGCCCTACCAGGGGGTGCTACACCTTC. Protein product: CASPTRGCYTF.

V is TRBV5-6 and J is TRBJ1-3; TRBD1 matches at 7 bases. Germline values: CDR1 SGHDT, CDR2 YYEEEE. The junction had 7 bases not matched to a gene; V was cut back by 3 bases and J by 4 bases. This CDR3 comprises 15 residues. In nucleotides, the CDR3 is TGTGCCAGCAGCTCGTCCAAGGGGGCCGGAAACACCATATATTTT. Translated, it gives CASSSSKGAGNTIYF.

This chain joins TRBV28 and TRBJ1-4; TRBD1 is a possible D gene (6 bases). The V gene's germline CDR1 is MDHEN and CDR2 SYDVKM. There are 17 residues in the CDR3. With 2 bases removed from V and 3 bases from J, the gap between germline ends came to 16 bases. The DNA for the CDR3 is TGTGCCAGCAGTTTAGGCGGACAGATTAATTCTAATGAAAAACTGTTTTTT. Translated, it gives CASSLGGQINSNEKLFF. Combining the CDR3 with reference TRBV28 and TRBJ1-4 gives the whole variable domain DVKVTQSSRYLVKRTGEKVFLECVQDMDHENMFWYRQDPGLGLRLIYFSYDVKMKEKGDIPEGYSVSREKKERFSLILESASTNQTSMYLCASSLGGQINSNEKLFFGSGTQLSVL.

V usage is TRBV19 and J usage is TRBJ1-1; D is perhaps TRBD1 (5 bases). V was shortened by 4 bases and J by 1 base, with 16 bases between the two germline ends. The germline V gene encodes CDR1 LNHDA and CDR2 SQIVND (reference sequence). The CDR3 totals 16 residues. CDR3 nucleotide sequence: TGTGCCAGTAGTAGGGTCTCGGGCAGGGAGAACACTGAAGCTTTCTTT. This sequence encodes CASSRVSGRENTEAFF.

This sequence joins TRBV4-2 and TRBJ2-5, with 7 bases that match TRBD2. The ends lost 1 base at V and 4 bases at J; junction bases unmatched: 9. Germline loops: CDR1 LGHNA, CDR2 YNFKEQ. CDR3 length: 16 amino acids. The CDR3 DNA follows: TGTGCCAGCAGCCAAGGGGAGGGAGCTTGGGGAGAGACCCAGTACTTC. Amino acid sequence: CASSQGEGAWGETQYF.

The chain combines TRBV6-1 with TRBJ1-5; the D is unclear. The ends were cut back, 6 bases at V and 0 bases at J, with 9 bases in the middle. This CDR3 has 14 amino acids. Germline V gene data show CDR1 as MNHNS and CDR2 as SASEGT. The DNA of the CDR3 is TGTGCCAGCAGCGCGAGAAATAGCAATCAGCCCCAGCATTTT. Amino acids: CASSARNSNQPQHF.

V usage is TRBV7-3 and J usage is TRBJ2-1; 7 bases fit TRBD1. J gave up 13 bases and V 3 bases, and 6 bases lay outside the gene matches. Germline loops: CDR1 SGHTA, CDR2 FQGTGA. The CDR3 totals 12 residues. CDR3 in amino acids: CASSFNRGRQFF. The CDR3 DNA reads as TGTGCCAGCAGCTTCAATAGGGGGCGCCAGTTCTTC.

The chain links TRBV7-2 to TRBJ1-1; 10 positions agree with TRBD1. Germline CDR1 and CDR2: SGHTA and FQGNSA. The CDR3 consists of 15 residues. V lost 3 bases, J lost 3 bases, and 4 bases stayed unmatched. The CDR3 nucleotides read TGTGCCAGCAGCTTCGACAGGGGGCGGGACACTGAAGCTTTCTTT. It codes for CASSFDRGRDTEAFF.

V is TRBV20-1 and J is TRBJ2-3; D is unresolved. The length of the CDR3 is 11 residues. Trimming removed 3 bases at V and 4 bases at J, with 5 bases between. Germline CDR1 and CDR2: DFQATT and SNEGSKA (reference sequence). CDR3 DNA: TGCAGTGCTAGTACGGCAGATACGCAGTATTTT. Protein product: CSASTADTQYF.

This clone was seen just once. The genes are TRBV5-8 and TRBJ2-7; D ambiguous. Germline V gene data show CDR1 as SGHTS and CDR2 as YDEGEE. The CDR3 contains 11 residues. The V and J ends lost 5 bases and 3 bases respectively, with 6 bases between them. Here the CDR3 DNA reads TGTGCCAGCAGTTCATTCTACGAGCAGTACTTC. Translating it yields CASSSFYEQYF.

The chain has TRBV18 and TRBJ1-2, with a weak D call TRBD1 (5 bases). Trimming took off 7 bases at V and 1 base at J, with 13 bases between the two ends. This CDR3 contains 14 residues. Per germline, CDR1 KGHSH and CDR2 LQKENI. CDR3: CASWEGLDNYGYTF. The CDR3 DNA reads as TGTGCCAGCTGGGAGGGGCTCGATAACTATGGCTACACCTTC.

The V and J genes are TRBV5-1 and TRBJ2-5; no definite D call. CDR1 and CDR2 from the germline V gene are SGHRS and YFSETQ. The CDR3 is 12 residues long. V was cut by 2 bases and J by 5 bases, with 7 bases left in between. This chain's CDR3 is CASSFSLETQYF. CDR3 coding DNA: TGCGCCAGCAGCTTTTCCTTGGAGACCCAGTACTTC.